This T cell receptor (beta chain) is drawn from a study of cytomegalovirus exposure and HLA in healthy donors. The primer mix had 60 Vbeta and 13 Jbeta primers. Sequenced by immunoSEQ multiplex PCR; TCRdb stores in-frame clones only, minus some. This table holds 150,000 to 200,000 clones, 60% to 80% found once. In its sample, this clone was seen once. The CDR3 covers 15 residues. V shed 1 base and J 2 bases; nucleotides not matched to a gene: 5. Germline lookup yields CDR1 SGHAT and CDR2 FQNNGV. The sample comprised PBMCs. This sequence originates from a man aged 45 to 65 in good health and CMV-seropositive. V and J are TRBV11-2 and TRBJ2-7; 7 bases fit TRBD1. Here the CDR3 reads CASSLGDRATYEQYF. The CDR3 DNA reads TGTGCCAGCAGCTTAGGTGACAGGGCGACCTACGAGCAGTACTTC.